The TCR beta chain described here comes from a study of T cell clones after liver transplantation. As for the study in general: Until 12-24 months post-transplant, subjects got standard immunosuppression and no induction.

With 1 base clipped from V and 13 bases from J, the junction kept 9 bases outside the gene matches. The germline CDR1 and CDR2 sequences are SGHDN and FVKESK. The CDR3 is made up of 13 amino acids. Here immunoSEQ multiplex PCR was the method, and the copy in TCRdb shows in-frame clones only, minus some. The sample includes tens of thousands of clones, 60% to 80% of them seen just once. Unstimulated PBMCs were sorted into CD3+CD4+ and CD3+CD8+ populations. The clonotype was recovered from a human donor who received a liver transplant. The chain links TRBV14 to TRBJ2-7; 8 bases align to TRBD1. Sequenced material: CD4+ T cells from blood, taken before liver transplant. Written as DNA, the CDR3 is TGTGCCAGCAGCCAAGGTCTCAGGACAGGGAGTTACTTC. Amino acid sequence: CASSQGLRTGSYF.